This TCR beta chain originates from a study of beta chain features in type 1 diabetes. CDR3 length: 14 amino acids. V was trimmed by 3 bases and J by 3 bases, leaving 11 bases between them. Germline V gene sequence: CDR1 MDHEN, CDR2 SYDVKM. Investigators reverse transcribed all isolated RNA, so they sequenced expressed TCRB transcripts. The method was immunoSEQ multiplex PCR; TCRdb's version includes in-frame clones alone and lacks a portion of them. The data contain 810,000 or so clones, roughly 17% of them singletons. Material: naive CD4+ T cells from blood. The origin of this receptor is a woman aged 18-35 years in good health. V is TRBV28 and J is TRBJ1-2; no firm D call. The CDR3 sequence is CASSLMRGDYGYTF. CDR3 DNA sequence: TGTGCCAGCAGTTTGATGCGGGGTGACTATGGCTACACCTTC.